This TCR beta chain was documented in a study of shared T cell receptors in the human thymus (dated by TCRdb to about 2021). Describing the broader study: The study examined how self-reactive, shared T-cell receptor alpha chains are generated in the human thymus.

The method was the immunoSEQ multiplex PCR assay. The immuneACCESS repertoire file appears here via TCRdb, limited to in-frame rearrangements. These files lack a portion of the clones; in checked studies, under half of the deficit traces to unresolved V genes, and the cause of the others is not known. This sample comprises hundreds of thousands of clones, 95% of them detected only once. The biggest ten clones account for around 0.018% of the sample. From cysteine to phenylalanine, the CDR3 is 14 amino acids long. The read is trimmed to its CDR3 DNA, 42 bases read in frame from base 1. The V end loses 4 bases and the J end loses 5 bases, and a stretch of 13 bases separates them. Via the germline V gene, CDR1 is SGDLS and CDR2 YYNGEE. Details on this clone: The target of this receptor is not known. No base qualities exist here, and no much larger clone lies one base off it.

Sequences were obtained from thymocytes. The chain is made from TRBV9 and TRBJ1-3; no D gene is confidently identified. This TCR was sampled from a human donor. The CDR3 here reads CASSPSPGRNTIYF. DNA sequence: TGTGCCAGCAGCCCCAGCCCGGGCAGAAACACCATATATTTT.